This T cell receptor beta chain derives from a study of beta chain features in type 1 diabetes. Reverse transcribing all isolated RNA meant expressed TCRB transcripts were sequenced. Data came from immunoSEQ multiplex PCR; TCRdb stores just in-frame clones and leaves some out. The sample carries approximately 140,000 clones, about 44% recorded once. Between the trimmed V and J ends, which lost 3 bases and 3 bases, there was a span of 9 bases. The CDR3 is 13 residues long. Per the germline V gene, CDR1 is MNHEY and CDR2 is SMNVEV (reference sequence). The sequencing sample was made of Tregs from blood. The chain uses TRBV27 and TRBJ2-7; D may be TRBD2 (5 bases). The source is a man between 18 and 29 years old in good health. CDR3 loop: CASSFGVRYEQYF. The CDR3 DNA reads as TGTGCCAGCAGTTTCGGGGTCCGCTACGAGCAGTACTTC.